This passage covers 14 T cell receptor beta chains from one sample sequenced in a study of control samples from healthy donors and cancer patients. Repertoires were generated with immunoSEQ multiplex PCR, while TCRdb's copy carries only in-frame clones and drops some. The sample has some 120,000 clones, around 96% seen once. Material for sequencing was blood. The receptors stem from a man aged 25-40 years in good health.

The chain uses TRBV6-5 and TRBJ1-2, with D possibly being TRBD1 (6 bases). The germline V gene has CDR1 MNHEY and CDR2 SVGAGI. The length of the CDR3 is 12 residues. V lost 11 bases and J lost 10, with 20 bases in between. Here the CDR3 reads CAGAAVTGNYTF. The CDR3 coding sequence is TGTGCCGGGGCGGCAGTAACAGGGAACTACACCTTC.

The V gene is TRBV5-1, the J gene TRBJ1-1; D remains unclear. V lost 6 bases and J lost 5, with 14 bases in between. Germline values: CDR1 SGHRS, CDR2 YFSETQ. CDR3 length equals 13 residues. This chain's CDR3 is CASTVAGKTEAFF. The CDR3 region has the DNA TGCGCCAGCACCGTGGCGGGGAAAACTGAAGCTTTCTTT.

The chain recombines TRBV5-4 with TRBJ2-7; TRBD2 matches at 16 bases. The length of the CDR3 is 18 residues. V dropped 3 bases and J dropped 3; count of bases not matched to a gene: 9. Germline V lookup: CDR1 SGHNT, CDR2 YYREEE (reference sequence). This CDR3 is CASSSAQGLAGGIYEQYF. The CDR3 region has the DNA TGTGCCAGCAGCTCGGCGCAGGGACTAGCGGGGGGGATCTACGAGCAGTACTTC.

The gene calls are TRBV7-9 and TRBJ1-2; D remains ambiguous. This CDR3 is built from 18 residues. Between the trimmed V and J ends, which lost 2 bases and 4 bases, there was a span of 23 bases. CDR1 SEHNR and CDR2 FQNEAQ come from the germline V gene (reference sequence). The CDR3 here is CASSLNLAAMQSTYGYTF. CDR3 nucleotide sequence: TGTGCCAGCAGCTTAAATCTGGCGGCAATGCAATCAACCTATGGCTACACCTTC. Full variable domain (rest looked up from reference TRBV7-9 and TRBJ1-2): DTGVSQNPRHKITKRGQNVTFRCDPISEHNRLYWYRQTLGQGPEFLTYFQNEAQLEKSRLLSDRFSAERPKGSFSTLEIQRTEQGDSAMYLCASSLNLAAMQSTYGYTFGSGTRLTVV.

The chain combines TRBV4-3 with TRBJ1-6, with D tentatively TRBD1 (6 bases). The CDR3 has 15 residues. Trimming took off 3 bases at V and 9 bases at J, with 15 bases between the two ends. Germline V gives CDR1 LGHNA, CDR2 YSLEER. CDR3 DNA sequence: TGCGCCAGCAGCCATGTGGACAGACGAGGTTCACCCCTCCACTTT. Amino acids: CASSHVDRRGSPLHF.

The rearrangement links TRBV13 to TRBJ2-2, with D perhaps TRBD1 (5 bases). CDR1 PRHDT and CDR2 FYEKMQ come from the germline V gene (reference sequence). This CDR3 is 20 amino acids long. Trimming removed 2 bases at V and 0 bases at J, with 22 bases between. This chain's CDR3 is CASSLQSQGLLNANTGELFF. The CDR3 nucleotides are TGTGCCAGCAGCTTACAATCCCAGGGCCTATTGAACGCGAACACCGGGGAGCTGTTTTTT.

The V gene is TRBV7-2, the J gene TRBJ1-1; D call uncertain. Germline CDR1 and CDR2: SGHTA and FQGNSA. V lost 4 bases to trimming and J lost 4 bases, with 13 bases between them. The length of the CDR3 is 14 residues. The CDR3 here is CASSSKRTVTEAFF. The CDR3 region has the DNA TGTGCCAGCAGCTCAAAGAGGACGGTCACTGAAGCTTTCTTT.

The chain carries TRBV6-1 and TRBJ1-5; D gene ambiguous. Germline V lookup: CDR1 MNHNS, CDR2 SASEGT. V lost 2 bases and J lost 2, with 4 bases in between. CDR3 size: 13 residues. The CDR3 loop is CASSESGNQPQHF. CDR3 nucleotide sequence: TGTGCCAGCAGTGAATCTGGCAATCAGCCCCAGCATTTT.

This chain connects TRBV27 to TRBJ1-1; the D gene is possibly TRBD1 (6 bases). Trimming stripped 0 bases from V and 5 bases from J, with 16 bases between. Germline lookup yields CDR1 MNHEY and CDR2 SMNVEV (reference sequence). This CDR3 spans 16 amino acids. CDR3: CASSLSGGAASTEAFF. In DNA form, the CDR3 reads TGTGCCAGCAGTTTATCCGGGGGGGCCGCTTCAACTGAAGCTTTCTTT.

The chain's CDR3 is CASSQATVTDTQYF. The CDR3 DNA reads TGCGCCAGCAGCCAAGCGACAGTTACAGATACGCAGTATTTT. V is TRBV4-1 and J is TRBJ2-3; D is perhaps TRBD1 (5 bases). The CDR3 length is 14 residues. Trimming left V 1 base short and J 3 bases short, with 8 bases between. Germline V gives CDR1 MGHRA, CDR2 YSYEKL.

The rearrangement joins TRBV7-6 to TRBJ2-2, with no clear D. This CDR3 region has 12 residues. Trimming took off 4 bases at V and 6 bases at J, with 6 bases between the two ends. Germline V gene data show CDR1 as SGHVS and CDR2 as FNYEAQ. Here the CDR3 reads CASSSHPGELFF. The CDR3 nucleotides are TGTGCCAGCAGCTCCCACCCCGGGGAGCTGTTTTTT.

The J gene is TRBJ2-1, the V gene TRBV2; D is ambiguous. Trimming left V 1 base short and J 0 bases short, with 4 bases between. CDR1 is SNHLY, CDR2 FYNNEI, per germline. CDR3 length equals 14 residues. CDR3 DNA sequence: TGTGCCAGCAGTGAAGACTTCTCCTACAATGAGCAGTTCTTC. Protein product: CASSEDFSYNEQFF.

The chain carries TRBV6-4 and TRBJ2-5; 10 nucleotides line up with TRBD2. J gave up 5 bases and V 0 bases, and 3 bases lay outside the gene matches. The CDR3 has 15 residues. In germline, CDR1 is MRHNA, CDR2 SNTAGT. The CDR3 coding sequence is TGTGCCAGCAGTGACTCGATAGCGGGGGGCGAGACCCAGTACTTC. This translates into CASSDSIAGGETQYF.

This chain links TRBV7-9 with TRBJ1-2, with TRBD1 matching over 9 bases. Germline V lookup: CDR1 SEHNR, CDR2 FQNEAQ (reference sequence). The J segment lost 5 bases and the V segment lost 5 bases, leaving 6 bases of the junction unmatched. The CDR3 has 14 amino acids. The CDR3 coding sequence is TGTGCCAGCAGCATCTCCGGACAGGGGTATGGCTACACCTTC. Encoded protein: CASSISGQGYGYTF.